These 20 T cell receptor beta chains came from one sample sequenced in a study of neoadjuvant nivolumab and ipilimumab in lung cancer. TCRdb's table, derived via immunoSEQ multiplex PCR, lists solely in-frame clones and lacks some. The sample yields more than 10,000 clones, approximately 94% seen once. The material sequenced was peripheral blood, taken after neoadjuvant nivolumab, alone or with ipilimumab, at or shortly before surgery. Receptors originate from an adult with non-small cell lung cancer.

This clone was seen a single time. The V and J genes are TRBV6-5 and TRBJ2-1, with TRBD2 matching 8 bases. The junction had 5 bases not matched to a gene; V was cut back by 0 bases and J by 7 bases. Germline-derived CDR1 and CDR2 are MNHEY and SVGAGI. The CDR3 is 15 residues long. The CDR3 region is CASSYSHGRGNEQFF. In DNA form, the CDR3 reads TGTGCCAGCAGTTACTCCCACGGGAGGGGGAATGAGCAGTTCTTC.

V usage is TRBV10-1 and J usage is TRBJ2-7; D may be TRBD1 or TRBD2 (6 bases each). The V gene lost 5 bases and the J gene lost 6 bases, with 14 bases spanning the gap. CDR1 and CDR2 (germline): WNHNN, SYGVQD (reference sequence). The CDR3 runs 13 residues. CDR3 sequence reads: CASSPSGAGEQYF. CDR3 sequence (DNA): TGCGCCAGCAGTCCTTCGGGGGCGGGCGAGCAGTACTTC.

The chain couples TRBV7-6 to TRBJ1-1; possible D gene TRBD1, 5 bases. Trimming stripped 4 bases from V and 1 base from J, with 10 bases between. The CDR3 has 14 residues. Germline CDR1 SGHVS, CDR2 FNYEAQ. The CDR3 nucleotides are TGTGCCAGCAGCTGGGACCCGAAGAACACTGAAGCTTTCTTT. Its protein is CASSWDPKNTEAFF.

The V gene is TRBV5-1, the J gene TRBJ1-1; TRBD1 matches 12 bases. Trimming at V came to 4 bases and at J to 2 bases, leaving 6 bases not matched to a gene. Per germline, CDR1 SGHRS and CDR2 YFSETQ. The length of the CDR3 is 16 residues. DNA for the CDR3: TGCGCCAGCAGCGGGGGGACAGGGGGCTATAACACTGAAGCTTTCTTT. This codes for CASSGGTGGYNTEAFF.

This clone was picked up a small number of times. In the same sample, other DNA sequences code for this CDR3. J is TRBJ1-2 and V is TRBV2; no reliable D call. The CDR3 has 12 amino acids. The V end was cut by 5 bases, the J end by 2 bases, with 6 bases between. Germline CDR1 is SNHLY and CDR2 is FYNNEI. This chain's CDR3 is CASSPQNYGYTF. Here the CDR3 DNA reads TGTGCCAGCAGTCCACAGAACTATGGCTACACCTTC.

J is TRBJ1-4 and V is TRBV9; D gene unclear. Trimming shortened V by 0 bases and J by 4 bases, and 10 bases separated the two germline ends. Germline V CDR1 and CDR2: SGDLS, YYNGEE. CDR3 length: 15 residues. The CDR3 region has the DNA TGTGCCAGCAGCGTAGCAGCGCACATTAATGAAAAACTGTTTTTT. This encodes CASSVAAHINEKLFF.

The J gene is TRBJ1-3, the V gene TRBV30; D unresolved. CDR3 length: 13 residues. Looked up from germline, CDR1 is GTSNPN and CDR2 is SVGIG (reference sequence). Trimming took off 7 bases at V and 0 bases at J, with 10 bases between the two ends. In DNA, the CDR3 is TGTGCCTTTAACTTACTCTCTGGAAACACCATATATTTT. Translated, it gives CAFNLLSGNTIYF.

This rearrangement joins TRBV6-5 to TRBJ1-1; D is unclear. With 7 bases removed from V and 2 bases from J, the gap between germline ends came to 14 bases. The germline V gene encodes CDR1 MNHEY and CDR2 SVGAGI. The CDR3 has 14 amino acids. CDR3 nucleotides: TGTGCCAGCACTAAAGGGTCTGTAAACACTGAAGCTTTCTTT. Its translation: CASTKGSVNTEAFF.

This chain links TRBV28 with TRBJ2-7; D not resolved. The CDR3 is made up of 12 amino acids. The V end lost 5 bases, the J end lost 3 bases, and 8 bases lay between the germline ends. The germline V gene has CDR1 MDHEN and CDR2 SYDVKM. This CDR3 is CASSQQDYEQYF. In DNA, the CDR3 is TGTGCCAGCAGTCAGCAAGACTACGAGCAGTACTTC.

The rearrangement joins TRBV7-2 to TRBJ2-7, with 7 bases matching TRBD1. This CDR3 is 19 amino acids long. V trimming: 3 bases; J trimming: 1 base; junction bases outside the gene matches: 18. Germline V lookup: CDR1 SGHTA, CDR2 FQGNSA. The CDR3 DNA follows: TGTGCCAGCAGCTTGTTCAGGCGTCGGACTTCGGGACAGTCCTACGAGCAGTACTTC. Translated: CASSLFRRRTSGQSYEQYF.

The rearrangement uses TRBV4-1 and TRBJ2-2; tentative D call: TRBD1 (6 bases). V lost 0 bases, J lost 0 bases, and 11 bases lay in between. The CDR3 extends over 17 amino acids. Germline assignment: CDR1 MGHRA and CDR2 YSYEKL. DNA for the CDR3: TGCGCCAGCAGCCAAGAAGCACGACAGGCGAACACCGGGGAGCTGTTTTTT. Its protein product is CASSQEARQANTGELFF.

The CDR3: CASSSSPGRNQPQHF. For the CDR3, the DNA is TGTGCCAGCAGCTCATCTCCGGGGCGCAATCAGCCCCAGCATTTT. The chain is built from TRBV5-5 and TRBJ1-5; D is possibly TRBD1 (5 bases). The CDR3 is 15 residues long. Between the trimmed V and J ends, which lost 3 bases and 2 bases, there was a span of 12 bases. CDR1 and CDR2 (germline): SGHKS, YYEKEE (reference sequence).

As DNA, the CDR3 is TGCGCCAGCAGCCAAGATCTGGACAGGGCGGGAGCAGATACGCAGTATTTT. Translation: CASSQDLDRAGADTQYF. The chain couples TRBV4-1 to TRBJ2-3, with a possible D match to TRBD1 (8 bases). The CDR3 totals 17 residues. Germline CDR1 is MGHRA and CDR2 is YSYEKL. Deletions cut 0 bases from V and 4 bases from J, with 17 bases between.

The chain employs TRBV9 and TRBJ2-1, with D hard to call. The CDR3 runs 13 residues. Germline V gene lookup returns CDR1 SGDLS and CDR2 YYNGEE. V gave up 0 bases and J gave up 5 bases, with 6 bases separating them. CDR3 loop: CASSVDLNNEQFF. CDR3 nucleotide sequence: TGTGCCAGCAGCGTAGATCTAAACAATGAGCAGTTCTTC.

This chain joins TRBV11-3 and TRBJ2-1, with 16 positions matching TRBD2. V trimming: 3 bases; J trimming: 10 bases; junction bases outside the gene matches: 3. Germline V CDR1 and CDR2: SGHNT, YENEEA. The CDR3 has 15 amino acids. The CDR3 spells CASSLGLAGGGEQFF. The DNA of the CDR3 is TGTGCCAGCAGCTTGGGACTAGCGGGAGGGGGAGAGCAGTTCTTC.

The chain uses TRBV9 and TRBJ2-3, with TRBD2 identical over 7 bases. Germline assignment: CDR1 SGDLS and CDR2 YYNGEE. This CDR3 is built from 14 residues. V lost 7 bases to trimming and J lost 0 bases; unmatched junction nucleotides: 5. The CDR3 DNA reads as TGTGCCAGCCAGCGGGACCCTAGCACAGATACGCAGTATTTT. This sequence encodes CASQRDPSTDTQYF.

The chain carries TRBV7-9 and TRBJ2-3, with D unclear. V lost 5 bases and J lost 2, with 23 bases in between. The CDR3 is 18 residues long. Germline-derived CDR1 and CDR2 are SEHNR and FQNEAQ (reference sequence). The CDR3 region has the DNA TGTGCCAGCAGCCCAGTTCGAGACACGCGCTGGGCCACAGATACGCAGTATTTT. Protein: CASSPVRDTRWATDTQYF.

In its sample, this clone was seen a few times. The V gene is TRBV27, the J gene TRBJ2-5; the D call may be TRBD1 or TRBD2 (6 bases each). Trimming shortened V by 2 bases and J by 0 bases, and 10 bases separated the two germline ends. The CDR3 is 15 amino acids. CDR1 and CDR2 from the germline V gene are MNHEY and SMNVEV (reference sequence). CDR3 DNA: TGTGCCAGCAGTTTAGGAGGGGGGAACCAAGAGACCCAGTACTTC. Its protein product is CASSLGGGNQETQYF.

The gene calls are TRBV7-9 and TRBJ2-7; the D is unclear. From germline, CDR1 is SEHNR and CDR2 FQNEAQ (reference sequence). The CDR3 sequence is 13 residues long. V was cut by 8 bases and J by 2 bases, with 13 bases left in between. This CDR3 reads CASGYSRTYEQYF. CDR3 DNA sequence: TGTGCCAGCGGGTATTCCCGAACCTACGAGCAGTACTTC.

The V call is TRBV11-2, the J call TRBJ2-4; no clear D. Per the germline V gene, CDR1 is SGHAT and CDR2 is FQNNGV. CDR3 size: 15 residues. V was cut by 3 bases and J by 1 base, with 10 bases left in between. The CDR3 protein is CASSLGGWAKNIQYF. CDR3 nucleotides: TGTGCCAGCAGCTTGGGCGGTTGGGCCAAAAACATTCAGTACTTC.